This TCR beta chain was sequenced during a study of T cells in Graves' hyperthyroidism and ophthalmopathy. On the study more broadly: Peripheral blood samples were taken at initial diagnosis, prior to any treatment.

RNA transcripts yielded amplified TCR beta CDR3 regions. The primer set for the first-round RT-PCR of the TCR CDR3 was HTBI. TCRdb independently ran MiXCR on the multiplex PCR reads; one entry per CDR3 protein. The sample lists roughly 380,000 distinct CDR3 sequences; about 14% were seen once. Disease duration under 2 months; hyperthyroidism patients were aged 18 to 65. Not enrolled were patients with uncontrolled infection, other autoimmune disease, pregnancy or lactation. Points from the study as a whole: Ophthalmopathy and stable hyperthyroidism were separated by a 13 V-J model.

This CDR3 region has 16 residues. From germline, CDR1 is SGDLS and CDR2 YYNGEE. J lost 0 bases, V lost 0 bases, and 5 bases had no gene match. This clonotype has ten or more counts. Its antigen is not identified. This rearrangement joins TRBV9 to TRBJ2-5; TRBD2 matches at 7 bases. Sequencing input: blood. The sequence was obtained from a woman in her sixties with Graves' hyperthyroidism. CDR3 coding DNA: TGTGCCAGCAGCGTAGCGGGACTACCGTACCAAGAGACCCAGTACTTC. This gives the protein CASSVAGLPYQETQYF.